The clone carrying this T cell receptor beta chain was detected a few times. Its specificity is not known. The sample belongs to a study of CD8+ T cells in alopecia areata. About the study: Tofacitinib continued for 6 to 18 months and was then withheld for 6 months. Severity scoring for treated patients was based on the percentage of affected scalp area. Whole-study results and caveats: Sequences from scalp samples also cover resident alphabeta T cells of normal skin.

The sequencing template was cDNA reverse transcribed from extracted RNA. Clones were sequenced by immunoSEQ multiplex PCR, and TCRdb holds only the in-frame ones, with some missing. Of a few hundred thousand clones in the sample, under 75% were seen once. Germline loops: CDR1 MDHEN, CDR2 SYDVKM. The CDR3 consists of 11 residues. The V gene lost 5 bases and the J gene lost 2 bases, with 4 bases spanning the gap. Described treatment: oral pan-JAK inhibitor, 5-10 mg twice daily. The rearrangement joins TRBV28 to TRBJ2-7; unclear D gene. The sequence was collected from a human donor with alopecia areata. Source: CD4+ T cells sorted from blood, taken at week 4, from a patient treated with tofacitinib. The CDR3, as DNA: TGTGCCAGCAGTACCCCCTACGAGCAGTACTTC. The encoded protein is CASSTPYEQYF.